The 2 T cell receptor beta chains reported below all come from one sample, sequenced in a study of cytomegalovirus exposure and HLA in healthy donors. The PCR ran on 60 Vbeta and 13 Jbeta primers. Clones were read by immunoSEQ multiplex PCR, and TCRdb kept only the in-frame ones, dropping some. The top ten clones hold approximately 4.8% of a sample with some 130,000 clones, around three quarters of them seen once. The sequenced sample consisted of PBMCs. Receptor source: a man in his thirties or forties in good health.

The chain employs TRBV11-3 and TRBJ2-4; 7 bases are a match to TRBD2. The V segment lost 8 bases and the J segment 1 base; nucleotides outside the gene matches: 8. Germline V lookup: CDR1 SGHNT, CDR2 YENEEA. There are 15 residues in the CDR3. The CDR3: CASEKSGIAKNIQYF. The CDR3 DNA sequence: TGTGCCAGCGAGAAGAGCGGGATTGCCAAAAACATTCAGTACTTC. The whole variable domain, remainder taken from reference TRBV11-3 and TRBJ2-4, is EAGVVQSPRYKIIEKKQPVAFWCNPISGHNTLYWYLQNLGQGPELLIRYENEEAVDDSQLPKDRFSAERLKGVDSTLKIQPAELGDSAVYLCASEKSGIAKNIQYFGAGTRLSVL.

This clone was detected once. The J gene is TRBJ2-2, the V gene TRBV28; D is undetermined. V was clipped by 10 bases and J by 1 base, with 16 bases between them. CDR3 size: 15 residues. In germline, CDR1 is MDHEN, CDR2 SYDVKM. CDR3: CAIQAHPRNTGELFF. The CDR3 DNA follows: TGTGCCATCCAGGCTCACCCCCGGAACACCGGGGAGCTGTTTTTT.